Listed below are T cell receptor beta chains from one sample, sequenced in a study of human T cells and chemical hapten exposure. MiXCR, run by TCRdb on the RACE reads, gives a single entry per CDR3 protein. The sample shows approximately 80,000 distinct CDR3 sequences, around a tenth of them seen only once. The sample here was whole blood, taken in connection with sensitization to the hapten diphenylcyclopropenone (DPC). Receptor source: a woman aged 50 to 60 with alopecia areata. Some clones in this sample may be carry-over from other donors' samples. Both conserved end residues are part of each CDR3. Each record gives: J gene, D gene, clone size, V gene, CDR3 protein, CDR3 DNA. A D gene is named only where the DNA matches it firmly. The size field is filled for only some rows; it gives once, few, many or a size class.

>TRBJ1-5|.|few|TRBV28
CASITVNQPQHF
TGTGCCAGCATCACAGTAAATCAGCCCCAGCATTTT
>TRBJ2-3|TRBD1|.|TRBV7-6
CASSLIGGTGLTDTQCF
TGTGCCAGCAGCCTAATAGGAGGGACAGGGTTGACAGATACGCAGTGTTTT
>TRBJ2-2|TRBD2|.|TRBV5-1
CASSLAGVRTGELFF
TGCGCCAGCAGCTTAGCGGGAGTTCGCACCGGGGAGCTGTTTTTT
>TRBJ2-7|.|many|TRBV6-4
CASSEDGGIEQYF
TGTGCCAGCAGCGAGGACGGGGGAATCGAGCAGTACTTC
>TRBJ1-3|.|many|TRBV29-1
CSVGSGVNTIYF
TGCAGCGTTGGATCAGGGGTAAACACCATATATTTT
>TRBJ2-3|.|.|TRBV5-1
CASSPGPSTDTQYF
TGCGCCAGCAGTCCTGGGCCGAGCACAGATACGCAGTATTTT
>TRBJ1-5|.|many|TRBV7-8
CASSPGTYSNQPQHF
TGTGCCAGCAGTCCCGGGACATATAGCAATCAGCCCCAGCATTTT
>TRBJ2-3|TRBD2|few|TRBV12-3/TRBV12-4
CASSRGGSPDTQYF
TGTGCCAGCAGCCGGGGGGGCTCCCCCGATACGCAGTATTTT
>TRBJ2-7|TRBD2|many|TRBV5-1
CASSLTSDTYEQYF
TGCGCCAGCAGCTTGACTAGCGACACCTACGAGCAGTACTTC
>TRBJ2-1|.|.|TRBV29-1
CSVLIRSYNEQFF
TGCAGCGTTCTAATTCGCTCCTACAATGAGCAGTTCTTC
>TRBJ1-2|.|many|TRBV18
CASSPGLRTNYGYTF
TGTGCCAGCTCACCAGGGTTGCGGACTAACTATGGCTACACCTTC
>TRBJ1-1|.|many|TRBV12-3/TRBV12-4
CASREGRGTEAFF
TGTGCCAGCAGGGAGGGTAGGGGCACTGAAGCTTTCTTT
>TRBJ2-4|TRBD2|.|TRBV19
CASSINGRRNIQYF
TGTGCCAGTAGTATAAACGGGAGGAGGAACATTCAGTACTTC
>TRBJ1-1|.|many|TRBV6-1
CASSVAGSSTEAFF
TGTGCCAGCAGTGTAGCCGGCTCCAGCACTGAAGCTTTCTTT
>TRBJ2-2|.|.|TRBV3-1
CASGRNTGELFF
TGTGCCAGCGGAAGGAACACCGGGGAGCTGTTTTTT
>TRBJ2-7|TRBD2|many|TRBV20-1
CSARGGRDSYEQYF
TGCAGTGCCCGGGGGGGGCGCGACTCCTACGAGCAGTACTTC
>TRBJ1-2|.|many|TRBV29-1
CSVEEETFGYTF
TGCAGCGTTGAGGAGGAGACCTTTGGCTACACCTTC
>TRBJ2-1|.|medium-sized|TRBV2
CASSEAVYGEQFF
TGTGCCAGCAGTGAGGCAGTTTACGGTGAGCAGTTCTTC
>TRBJ2-3|TRBD2|.|TRBV7-2
CASSLGSSGGTDTQYF
TGTGCCAGCAGCTTAGGGTCTAGCGGGGGCACAGATACGCAGTATTTT
>TRBJ2-2|.|.|TRBV18
CASSPGGELFF
TGTGCCAGCTCACCGGGAGGGGAGCTGTTTTTT
>TRBJ2-5|TRBD2|.|TRBV4-1
CASSHPGSGGKETQYF
TGCGCCAGCAGCCACCCCGGCAGCGGGGGGAAAGAGACCCAGTACTTC
>TRBJ1-6|.|few|TRBV29-1
CSVRTAHNSPLHF
TGCAGCGTACGGACGGCCCATAATTCACCCCTCCACTTT
>TRBJ1-1|.|.|TRBV18
CASSPQSGLVPEAFF
TGTGCCAGCTCACCGCAATCTGGGTTGGTACCTGAAGCTTTCTTT
>TRBJ1-5|.|.|TRBV20-1
CSAFDKIGGNQPQHF
TGCAGTGCTTTCGACAAGATCGGGGGCAATCAGCCCCAGCATTTT
>TRBJ1-5|TRBD1|.|TRBV18
CASSPLGQKNQPQHF
TGTGCCAGCTCACCACTGGGACAGAAGAATCAGCCCCAGCATTTT
>TRBJ1-1|.|many|TRBV7-8
CASSSDGLQAFF
TGTGCCAGCAGCTCCGACGGGCTACAAGCTTTCTTT
>TRBJ1-5|.|few|TRBV12-3/TRBV12-4
CASSLRPNQPQHF
TGTGCCAGCAGTTTAAGACCCAATCAGCCCCAGCATTTT
>TRBJ2-7|TRBD1|.|TRBV27
CASSISGQADYEQYF
TGTGCCAGCAGCATCTCCGGACAGGCCGACTACGAGCAGTACTTC
>TRBJ1-6|.|many|TRBV4-3
CASSQESSGNSPLHF
TGCGCCAGCAGCCAAGAATCGTCCGGTAATTCACCCCTCCACTTT
>TRBJ1-5|TRBD1|few|TRBV2
CASSGQGMSNQPQHF
TGTGCCAGCAGTGGACAGGGAATGAGCAATCAGCCCCAGCATTTT
>TRBJ1-1|.|few|TRBV12-3/TRBV12-4
CASSLWELNTEAFF
TGTGCCAGCAGTTTATGGGAACTGAACACTGAAGCTTTCTTT
>TRBJ2-1|TRBD2|.|TRBV11-2
CASSPTSVGSYNEQFF
TGTGCCAGCAGCCCAACTAGCGTCGGCTCCTACAATGAGCAGTTCTTC
>TRBJ1-5|TRBD1|many|TRBV18
CASSPVQGGGNQPQHF
TGTGCCAGCTCACCAGTACAGGGGGGTGGTAATCAGCCCCAGCATTTT
>TRBJ2-1|TRBD2|few|TRBV29-1
CSVEAGTRVYNEQFF
TGCAGCGTTGAAGCTGGGACTAGGGTCTACAATGAGCAGTTCTTC